The present T cell receptor (beta chain) was sequenced within a study of cytomegalovirus exposure and HLA in healthy donors. The ends lost 3 bases at V and 4 bases at J; junction bases unmatched: 7. Germline V gene lookup returns CDR1 KGHSH and CDR2 LQKENI. The CDR3 consists of 15 residues. PCR used 60 Vbeta primers and 13 Jbeta primers. Sequencing was performed with immunoSEQ multiplex PCR; in TCRdb, only in-frame clones are kept and a portion is missing. Counted here are fewer than 150,000 clones, under 85% occurring once; the ten biggest clones make up roughly 3.1%. The sequence was obtained from a man aged 25-45 years in good health and CMV-seronegative. This chain joins TRBV18 and TRBJ2-7, with 9 bases that match TRBD2. Material for sequencing was PBMCs. CDR3 amino acids: CASSPLSGSSYEQYF. In DNA form, the CDR3 reads TGTGCCAGCTCACCTCTTAGCGGGAGTTCATACGAGCAGTACTTC.